These 10 T cell receptor beta chains share one sample of origin, sequenced in a study of shared clonotypes between healthy human individuals. CD45RO-negative cells were positively selected for CCR7, leaving out terminally differentiated effector memory CD45RA+ cells. Produced via immunoSEQ multiplex PCR; TCRdb's table is partial and in-frame only. This sample carries about 820,000 clones, around 92% of them seen once, and the ten largest clones take 24%. Material for sequencing was naive CD8+ T cells sorted from blood. The source of these receptors is a man aged 30-40 years in good health.

This clone has a single count. The CDR3 DNA reads as TGTGCCAGCGGGGGCGGTTATAGCAATCAGCCCCAGCATTTT. This translates into CASGGGYSNQPQHF. V usage is TRBV7-2 and J usage is TRBJ1-5, with D possibly TRBD1 on 6 matching bases. This CDR3 has 14 residues. Germline V CDR1 and CDR2: SGHTA, FQGNSA. Trimming removed 8 bases from V and 0 bases from J, with 11 bases in between.

A single count supports this clone. The V gene is TRBV14, the J gene TRBJ2-5; D is unresolved. Germline loops: CDR1 SGHDN, CDR2 FVKESK. V gave up 1 base and J gave up 4 bases, with 10 bases separating them. The CDR3 extends over 14 amino acids. The CDR3 DNA reads TGTGCCAGCAGCCAAGTTTCTCAGAGAGAGACCCAGTACTTC. Translating it yields CASSQVSQRETQYF.

The chain joins TRBV6-5 to TRBJ1-2, with D unresolved. The CDR3 is made up of 14 amino acids. Trimming removed 0 bases from V and 4 bases from J, with 9 bases in between. CDR1 is MNHEY, CDR2 SVGAGI, per germline. CDR3 nucleotide sequence: TGTGCCAGCAGTTACTCGTCGGAGCCCTATGGCTACACCTTC. Its translation: CASSYSSEPYGYTF.

The rearrangement uses TRBV29-1 and TRBJ1-2, with 7 bases lining up with TRBD1. The J segment lost 3 bases and the V segment lost 3 bases, leaving 7 bases of the junction unmatched. CDR3 size: 14 residues. Germline V gene data show CDR1 as SQVTM and CDR2 as ANQGSEA. The CDR3, as DNA: TGCAGCGTTGAGGGGACAGACGATTACTATGGCTACACCTTC. Translated: CSVEGTDDYYGYTF.

The V gene is TRBV9, the J gene TRBJ2-1, with D possibly being TRBD1 (6 bases). Germline V lookup: CDR1 SGDLS, CDR2 YYNGEE. V gave up 0 bases and J gave up 4 bases, with 20 bases separating them. The CDR3 is made up of 18 amino acids. The CDR3 loop is CASSVDVGRQGPYNEQFF. The CDR3 DNA is TGTGCCAGCAGCGTAGACGTTGGTAGGCAGGGGCCATACAATGAGCAGTTCTTC.

The rearrangement joins TRBV13 to TRBJ2-3, with 9 bases lining up with TRBD2. The CDR3 is 17 residues long. The germline V gene encodes CDR1 PRHDT and CDR2 FYEKMQ (reference sequence). J was trimmed by 2 bases and V by 0 bases; bases with no gene match: 6. The CDR3 loop is CASSLGASGKFTDTQYF. The CDR3 DNA follows: TGTGCCAGCAGCTTAGGAGCTAGCGGGAAATTCACAGATACGCAGTATTTT. Filled out from reference TRBV13 and TRBJ2-3, the complete variable domain reads AAGVIQSPRHLIKEKRETATLKCYPIPRHDTVYWYQQGPGQDPQFLISFYEKMQSDKGSIPDRFSAQQFSDYHSELNMSSLELGDSALYFCASSLGASGKFTDTQYFGPGTRLTVL.

The CDR3 sequence is CASSPLRDRGDEQYF. CDR3 DNA sequence: TGTGCCAGCTCACCACTCAGGGACAGGGGGGACGAGCAGTACTTC. V and J are TRBV18 and TRBJ2-7, with 11 bases fitting TRBD1. The V gene's germline CDR1 is KGHSH and CDR2 LQKENI. V trimming: 1 base; J trimming: 5 bases; junction bases outside the gene matches: 4. CDR3 length equals 15 residues.

The chain uses TRBV29-1 and TRBJ2-1; D is perhaps TRBD1 (5 bases). The CDR3 consists of 15 residues. In germline, CDR1 is SQVTM, CDR2 ANQGSEA. V gave up 1 base and J gave up 2 bases, with 12 bases separating them. The CDR3 DNA is TGCAGCGTTGAAGTAGGGGCTTGGACCTACAATGAGCAGTTCTTC. Its translation is CSVEVGAWTYNEQFF.

This rearrangement joins TRBV10-1 to TRBJ2-2; D is possibly TRBD1 or TRBD2 (5 bases each). The CDR3 sequence is 15 residues long. Trimming left V 3 bases short and J 6 bases short, with 14 bases between. In germline, CDR1 is WNHNN, CDR2 SYGVQD (reference sequence). As DNA, the CDR3 is TGCGCCAGCAGTGAAGACGGCCGAGGGGCCGGGGAGCTGTTTTTT. It encodes CASSEDGRGAGELFF.

This clone has just a few counts. J is TRBJ2-2 and V is TRBV11-1, with 9 bases identical to TRBD2. CDR1 and CDR2 (germline): SGHAT, FQDESV (reference sequence). The CDR3 is 13 amino acids. CDR3 DNA: TGTGCAAGTGAGGGACTAGCCATCGGGGAGCTGTTTTTT. This encodes CASEGLAIGELFF.